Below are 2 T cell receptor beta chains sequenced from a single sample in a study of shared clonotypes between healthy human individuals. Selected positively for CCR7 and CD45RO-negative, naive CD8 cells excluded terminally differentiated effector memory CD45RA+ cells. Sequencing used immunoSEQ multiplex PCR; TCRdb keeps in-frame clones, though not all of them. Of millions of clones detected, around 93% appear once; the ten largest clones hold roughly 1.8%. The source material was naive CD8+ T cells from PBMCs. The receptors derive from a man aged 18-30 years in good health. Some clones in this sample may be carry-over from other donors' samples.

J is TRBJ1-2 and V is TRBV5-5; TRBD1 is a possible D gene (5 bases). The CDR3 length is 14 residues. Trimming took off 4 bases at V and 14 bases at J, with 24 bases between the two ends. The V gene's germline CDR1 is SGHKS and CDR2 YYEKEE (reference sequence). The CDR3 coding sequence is TGTGCCAGCAGCCTGAGTGGGGGGAACTTCGGTAAAACCTTC. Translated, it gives CASSLSGGNFGKTF.

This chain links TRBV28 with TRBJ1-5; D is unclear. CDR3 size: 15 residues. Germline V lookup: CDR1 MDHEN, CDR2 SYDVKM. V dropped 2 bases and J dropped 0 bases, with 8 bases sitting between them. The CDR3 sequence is CASSLVASSNQPQHF. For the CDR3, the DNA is TGTGCCAGCAGTTTAGTCGCCAGTAGCAATCAGCCCCAGCATTTT.